Listed below are T cell receptor beta chains from one sample, sequenced in a study of blood T cells in healthy people across ages. Via MiXCR, TCRdb re-called the 5' RACE reads, giving one row per CDR3 protein. The sample includes around 1.5 million distinct CDR3 sequences, 34% seen only once; the top ten take about 11%. Sequencing used blood. The source of these receptors is a woman aged 25-40 years in good health. Each CDR3 is given with its conserved first and last residue. Each record gives: J gene, CDR3 length, clone size, D gene, V gene, CDR3 protein, CDR3 DNA. D genes are given only for firm matches. Clone size is shown for a subset of rows, as once, few, many or a class of expanded clone.

J gene: TRBJ1-1
CDR3 length: 14
clone size: NA
D gene: TRBD1
V gene: TRBV20-1
CDR3 protein: CSARTGGTYTEAFF
CDR3 DNA: TGCAGTGCCCGAACAGGGGGGACCTACACTGAAGCTTTCTTT

J gene: TRBJ2-1
CDR3 length: 17
clone size: NA
D gene: NA
V gene: TRBV6-2/TRBV6-3
CDR3 protein: CASSFPLDSISYNEQFF
CDR3 DNA: TGTGCCAGCAGTTTCCCCCTCGACTCTATCAGCTACAATGAGCAGTTCTTC

J gene: TRBJ1-2
CDR3 length: 13
clone size: few
D gene: NA
V gene: TRBV28
CDR3 protein: CASSSLRDYGYTF
CDR3 DNA: TGTGCCAGCAGTTCCTTGAGAGATTATGGCTACACCTTC

J gene: TRBJ1-2
CDR3 length: 14
clone size: few
D gene: NA
V gene: TRBV6-5
CDR3 protein: CASSSAGANYGYTF
CDR3 DNA: TGTGCCAGCAGTTCGGCGGGCGCGAACTATGGCTACACCTTC

J gene: TRBJ2-7
CDR3 length: 15
clone size: NA
D gene: TRBD2
V gene: TRBV10-3
CDR3 protein: CAISEPRERGYEQYF
CDR3 DNA: TGTGCCATCAGTGAGCCGCGGGAGAGGGGCTACGAGCAGTACTTC

J gene: TRBJ2-1
CDR3 length: 14
clone size: many
D gene: NA
V gene: TRBV7-9
CDR3 protein: CASSLSRGLDEQFF
CDR3 DNA: TGTGCCAGCAGCCTCTCCCGGGGGTTAGATGAGCAGTTCTTC

J gene: TRBJ2-7
CDR3 length: 13
clone size: many
D gene: TRBD1
V gene: TRBV5-1
CDR3 protein: CASRSTGGYEQYF
CDR3 DNA: TGCGCCAGCAGATCGACAGGGGGATACGAGCAGTACTTC

J gene: TRBJ2-3
CDR3 length: 14
clone size: few
D gene: NA
V gene: TRBV30
CDR3 protein: CAWSTGEGATEQYF
CDR3 DNA: TGTGCCTGGAGTACGGGGGAAGGGGCTACTGAGCAGTATTTT

J gene: TRBJ1-2
CDR3 length: 14
clone size: NA
D gene: NA
V gene: TRBV10-3
CDR3 protein: CAVSEPRGARGYTF
CDR3 DNA: TGTGCCGTCAGTGAACCTCGGGGGGCTCGCGGCTACACCTTC

J gene: TRBJ2-7
CDR3 length: 16
clone size: NA
D gene: TRBD1
V gene: TRBV6-5
CDR3 protein: CASSYTGTGGTYEQYF
CDR3 DNA: TGTGCCAGCAGTTATACCGGGACAGGGGGCACCTACGAGCAGTACTTC

J gene: TRBJ1-2
CDR3 length: 12
clone size: NA
D gene: NA
V gene: TRBV30
CDR3 protein: CAWTREALGYTF
CDR3 DNA: TGTGCCTGGACTCGAGAGGCGTTGGGCTACACCTTC

J gene: TRBJ2-7
CDR3 length: 15
clone size: few
D gene: TRBD2
V gene: TRBV4-1
CDR3 protein: CASSREAGGLWEQYF
CDR3 DNA: TGCGCCAGCAGCCGAGAGGCGGGAGGTCTTTGGGAGCAGTACTTC

J gene: TRBJ2-3
CDR3 length: 16
clone size: NA
D gene: TRBD2
V gene: TRBV5-1
CDR3 protein: CASRKGLAAITDTQYF
CDR3 DNA: TGCGCCAGCAGGAAAGGACTAGCGGCGATCACAGATACGCAGTATTTT

J gene: TRBJ2-1
CDR3 length: 13
clone size: NA
D gene: NA
V gene: TRBV7-3
CDR3 protein: CASSLISGVEQFF
CDR3 DNA: TGTGCCAGCAGCTTAATATCCGGAGTTGAGCAGTTCTTC

J gene: TRBJ2-3
CDR3 length: 16
clone size: few
D gene: TRBD2
V gene: TRBV6-2/TRBV6-3
CDR3 protein: CASSSGGGALLYTQYF
CDR3 DNA: TGTGCCAGCAGTTCCGGCGGGGGGGCCCTATTGTATACGCAGTATTTT

J gene: TRBJ2-7
CDR3 length: 16
clone size: many
D gene: TRBD2
V gene: TRBV9
CDR3 protein: CASSVGTSGASYEQYF
CDR3 DNA: TGTGCCAGCAGCGTCGGGACTAGCGGAGCCTCCTACGAGCAGTACTTC

J gene: TRBJ2-5
CDR3 length: 14
clone size: NA
D gene: NA
V gene: TRBV12-3/TRBV12-4
CDR3 protein: CASSRRQRQETQYF
CDR3 DNA: TGTGCCAGCAGCAGACGACAGAGGCAAGAGACCCAGTACTTC

J gene: TRBJ2-1
CDR3 length: 16
clone size: NA
D gene: NA
V gene: TRBV7-9
CDR3 protein: CASSLGRLLSYNEQFF
CDR3 DNA: TGTGCCAGCAGCTTAGGGCGGCTCCTCTCCTACAATGAGCAGTTCTTC

J gene: TRBJ2-5
CDR3 length: 14
clone size: NA
D gene: NA
V gene: TRBV29-1
CDR3 protein: CSVGGGAPQETQYF
CDR3 DNA: TGCAGCGTTGGGGGGGGGGCGCCCCAAGAGACCCAGTACTTC

J gene: TRBJ2-1
CDR3 length: 22
clone size: few
D gene: NA
V gene: TRBV3-1
CDR3 protein: CASSQESLYVYKTFSSYNEQFF
CDR3 DNA: TGTGCCAGCAGCCAAGAGTCTCTATATGTGTACAAAACCTTTAGCTCCTACAATGAGCAGTTCTTC

J gene: TRBJ2-7
CDR3 length: 17
clone size: few
D gene: TRBD1
V gene: TRBV4-1
CDR3 protein: CASSQRQGASSYNEQYF
CDR3 DNA: TGCGCCAGCAGCCAACGACAGGGGGCCAGCTCCTACAATGAGCAGTACTTC

J gene: TRBJ2-7
CDR3 length: 12
clone size: NA
D gene: NA
V gene: TRBV28
CDR3 protein: CATRGLLYEQYF
CDR3 DNA: TGTGCCACGCGTGGGCTCCTCTACGAGCAGTACTTC

J gene: TRBJ2-5
CDR3 length: 15
clone size: few
D gene: TRBD1
V gene: TRBV10-3
CDR3 protein: CAIRAGTGRGETQYF
CDR3 DNA: TGTGCCATCAGGGCCGGGACAGGGCGAGGAGAGACCCAGTACTTC

J gene: TRBJ2-7
CDR3 length: 13
clone size: NA
D gene: NA
V gene: TRBV30
CDR3 protein: CAWSGALAHEQYF
CDR3 DNA: TGTGCCTGGAGCGGGGCTCTAGCCCACGAGCAGTACTTC

J gene: TRBJ2-7
CDR3 length: 14
clone size: few
D gene: TRBD2
V gene: TRBV20-1
CDR3 protein: CSAQLAGELYEQYF
CDR3 DNA: TGCAGTGCGCAACTAGCGGGGGAGTTGTACGAGCAGTACTTC

J gene: TRBJ2-7
CDR3 length: 12
clone size: NA
D gene: NA
V gene: TRBV13
CDR3 protein: CASSPLRGGQYF
CDR3 DNA: TGTGCCAGCAGCCCCCTTAGGGGAGGGCAGTACTTC

J gene: TRBJ2-7
CDR3 length: 12
clone size: few
D gene: TRBD2
V gene: TRBV28
CDR3 protein: CAGRSGSDEQYF
CDR3 DNA: TGTGCCGGGAGAAGCGGGAGTGACGAGCAGTACTTC

J gene: TRBJ1-1
CDR3 length: 16
clone size: NA
D gene: NA
V gene: TRBV13
CDR3 protein: CASSLRMGRVDTEAFF
CDR3 DNA: TGTGCCAGCAGCTTAAGGATGGGGCGAGTCGACACTGAAGCTTTCTTT

J gene: TRBJ2-1
CDR3 length: 17
clone size: NA
D gene: TRBD1
V gene: TRBV4-2
CDR3 protein: CASSQDQGRGHWNEQFF
CDR3 DNA: TGTGCCAGCAGCCAAGATCAGGGCAGGGGGCATTGGAATGAGCAGTTCTTC

J gene: TRBJ2-1
CDR3 length: 15
clone size: NA
D gene: TRBD2
V gene: TRBV28
CDR3 protein: CACSTGLAGGNEQFF
CDR3 DNA: TGTGCCTGCAGTACCGGACTAGCGGGAGGGAATGAGCAGTTCTTC

J gene: TRBJ2-5
CDR3 length: 14
clone size: few
D gene: TRBD1
V gene: TRBV7-2
CDR3 protein: CASSGRGQTEAQYF
CDR3 DNA: TGTGCCAGCAGCGGAAGGGGGCAGACGGAGGCCCAGTACTTC

J gene: TRBJ2-2
CDR3 length: 19
clone size: NA
D gene: TRBD2
V gene: TRBV15
CDR3 protein: CATSPSFSGGPRGTGELFF
CDR3 DNA: TGTGCCACCAGCCCTAGTTTTAGCGGGGGGCCCCGGGGCACCGGGGAGCTGTTTTTT

J gene: TRBJ1-5
CDR3 length: 17
clone size: few
D gene: NA
V gene: TRBV12-3/TRBV12-4
CDR3 protein: CASSARWQGKGNQPQHF
CDR3 DNA: TGTGCCAGCAGTGCCCGGTGGCAGGGGAAGGGCAATCAGCCCCAGCATTTT

J gene: TRBJ1-1
CDR3 length: 13
clone size: NA
D gene: NA
V gene: TRBV2
CDR3 protein: CASSEMVGPAAFF
CDR3 DNA: TGTGCCAGCAGTGAAATGGTGGGCCCTGCAGCTTTCTTT

J gene: TRBJ1-2
CDR3 length: 13
clone size: NA
D gene: NA
V gene: TRBV5-6
CDR3 protein: CASSPAGPGDYTF
CDR3 DNA: TGTGCCAGCAGCCCCGCAGGGCCGGGTGACTACACCTTC

J gene: TRBJ1-5
CDR3 length: 13
clone size: many
D gene: TRBD1
V gene: TRBV29-1
CDR3 protein: CSVGTGGNQPQHF
CDR3 DNA: TGCAGCGTCGGGACAGGGGGCAATCAGCCCCAGCATTTT

J gene: TRBJ2-3
CDR3 length: 15
clone size: NA
D gene: NA
V gene: TRBV6-6
CDR3 protein: CASSSIGRGADTQYF
CDR3 DNA: TGTGCCAGCAGTTCGATCGGCCGCGGGGCAGATACGCAGTATTTT

J gene: TRBJ2-3
CDR3 length: 15
clone size: NA
D gene: NA
V gene: TRBV20-1
CDR3 protein: CSARESSSFTDTQYF
CDR3 DNA: TGCAGTGCTAGAGAAAGTAGCTCCTTCACAGATACGCAGTATTTT

J gene: TRBJ2-3
CDR3 length: 16
clone size: few
D gene: TRBD2
V gene: TRBV4-1
CDR3 protein: CASRLSGSLRTDTQYF
CDR3 DNA: TGCGCCAGCAGACTGAGCGGGAGCCTGAGGACAGATACGCAGTATTTT

J gene: TRBJ2-6
CDR3 length: 16
clone size: NA
D gene: NA
V gene: TRBV14
CDR3 protein: CASSQGLARGANVLTF
CDR3 DNA: TGTGCCAGCAGCCAAGGTCTAGCCCGTGGGGCCAACGTCCTGACTTTC

J gene: TRBJ1-4
CDR3 length: 14
clone size: NA
D gene: TRBD1
V gene: TRBV2
CDR3 protein: CASSKDRNVEKLFF
CDR3 DNA: TGTGCCAGCAGTAAGGACAGGAACGTTGAAAAACTGTTTTTT

J gene: TRBJ1-2
CDR3 length: 14
clone size: few
D gene: NA
V gene: TRBV30
CDR3 protein: CALNTERTNYGYTF
CDR3 DNA: TGTGCCTTGAACACAGAGAGGACAAACTATGGCTACACCTTC

J gene: TRBJ2-3
CDR3 length: 16
clone size: NA
D gene: NA
V gene: TRBV5-1
CDR3 protein: CASIPSSGLRTDAQYF
CDR3 DNA: TGCGCCAGCATCCCGAGCAGTGGTCTTCGCACAGATGCGCAGTATTTT

J gene: TRBJ2-5
CDR3 length: 15
clone size: many
D gene: TRBD2
V gene: TRBV20-1
CDR3 protein: CSAGLAGDFQETQYF
CDR3 DNA: TGCAGTGCCGGCCTAGCGGGGGACTTTCAAGAGACCCAGTACTTC

J gene: TRBJ2-3
CDR3 length: 16
clone size: many
D gene: TRBD2
V gene: TRBV29-1
CDR3 protein: CSVVQGLAGLADTQYF
CDR3 DNA: TGCAGCGTTGTACAGGGACTAGCGGGGCTAGCAGATACGCAGTATTTT

J gene: TRBJ2-5
CDR3 length: 16
clone size: few
D gene: NA
V gene: TRBV4-1
CDR3 protein: CASSSHLSPGQETQYF
CDR3 DNA: TGCGCCAGCAGCTCTCACTTAAGCCCGGGGCAAGAGACCCAGTACTTC

J gene: TRBJ2-7
CDR3 length: 18
clone size: few
D gene: TRBD2
V gene: TRBV7-9
CDR3 protein: CASSSTPSGRALSYEQYF
CDR3 DNA: TGTGCCAGCAGCTCGACCCCTAGCGGGAGGGCCCTCTCCTACGAGCAGTACTTC